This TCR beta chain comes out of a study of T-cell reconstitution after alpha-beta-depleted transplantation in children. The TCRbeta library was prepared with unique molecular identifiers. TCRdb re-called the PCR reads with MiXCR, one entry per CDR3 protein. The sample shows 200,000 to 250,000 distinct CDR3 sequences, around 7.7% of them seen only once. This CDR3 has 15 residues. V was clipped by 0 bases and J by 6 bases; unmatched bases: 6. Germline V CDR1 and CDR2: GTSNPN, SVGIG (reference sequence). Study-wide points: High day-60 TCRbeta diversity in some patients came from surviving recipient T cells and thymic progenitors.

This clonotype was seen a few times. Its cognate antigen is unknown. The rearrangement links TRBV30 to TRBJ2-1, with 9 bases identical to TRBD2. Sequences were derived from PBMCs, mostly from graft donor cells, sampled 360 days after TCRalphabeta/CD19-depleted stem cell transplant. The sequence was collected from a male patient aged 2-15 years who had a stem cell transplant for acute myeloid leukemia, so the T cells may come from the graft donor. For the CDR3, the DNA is TGTGCCTGGAGTGTACAACTAGCGGGCCCCAATGAGCAGTTCTTC. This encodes CAWSVQLAGPNEQFF.